A single sample is the source of the 25 T cell receptor beta chains below, sequenced in a study of immune evolution from preneoplasia to lung adenocarcinoma. TCRdb's copy holds only in-frame clones and misses some; the assay was immunoSEQ multiplex PCR. The sample lists approximately 9,600 clones, 77% occurring once. The sequenced material came from FFPE lung adenocarcinoma in situ tissue. The source of these receptors is a person aged 55-80 years with lung adenocarcinoma.

The gene calls are TRBV4-1 and TRBJ2-5; 14 bases fit TRBD2. The CDR3 spans 18 residues. Germline V gene sequence: CDR1 MGHRA, CDR2 YSYEKL. After removal of 4 bases from V and 2 bases from J, the junction contained 9 bases not matched to a gene. The chain's CDR3 is CASSRQPGLAGAQETQYF. The CDR3 DNA follows: TGCGCCAGCAGCCGCCAGCCGGGACTAGCGGGGGCACAAGAGACCCAGTACTTC.

This rearrangement joins TRBV6-1 to TRBJ1-4; D is uncertain. The V gene lost 8 bases and the J gene lost 4 bases, with 14 bases spanning the gap. This CDR3 has 14 amino acids. Germline CDR1 reads MNHNS; CDR2 reads SASEGT. CDR3 sequence (DNA): TGTGCCAGCGCGGGCCAGGCCGGTAATGAAAAACTGTTTTTT. Protein: CASAGQAGNEKLFF.

The genes are TRBV5-4 and TRBJ2-3, with D unresolved. The V gene lost 1 base and the J gene lost 2 bases, with 11 bases spanning the gap. The CDR3 is 15 amino acids. From germline, CDR1 is SGHNT and CDR2 YYREEE (reference sequence). CDR3 sequence reads: CASSLRDGTTDTQYF. The CDR3 DNA sequence: TGTGCCAGCAGCTTGCGAGACGGAACCACAGATACGCAGTATTTT. Full variable domain (rest looked up from reference TRBV5-4 and TRBJ2-3): ETGVTQSPTHLIKTRGQQVTLRCSSQSGHNTVSWYQQALGQGPQFIFQYYREEENGRGNFPPRFSGLQFPNYSSELNVNALELDDSALYLCASSLRDGTTDTQYFGPGTRLTVL.

V and J are TRBV7-6 and TRBJ1-6; D perhaps matches TRBD1 (5 bases). The CDR3 runs 20 residues. Germline-derived CDR1 and CDR2 are SGHVS and FNYEAQ. Trimming took off 0 bases at V and 5 bases at J, with 23 bases between the two ends. In nucleotides, the CDR3 is TGTGCCAGCAGCTTAGCGAGCGCAGGCGGGCAGGGATTTGATAATTCACCCCTCCACTTT. Translating it yields CASSLASAGGQGFDNSPLHF.

The chain recombines TRBV7-9 with TRBJ1-1; D remains unclear. Trimming cost V 2 bases and J 5 bases, with 12 bases left between them. Per the germline V gene, CDR1 is SEHNR and CDR2 is FQNEAQ (reference sequence). The CDR3 is 14 residues long. The DNA for the CDR3 is TGTGCCAGCAGCTTAAGCCTGGGTGGGACTGAAGCTTTCTTT. This translates into CASSLSLGGTEAFF.

The J gene is TRBJ1-1, the V gene TRBV7-6, with D possibly matching TRBD1 (6 bases). Germline V lookup: CDR1 SGHVS, CDR2 FNYEAQ. CDR3 length equals 15 residues. V was trimmed by 6 bases and J by 8 bases, leaving 22 bases between them. The DNA for the CDR3 is TGTGCCAGCAGTCAAGGGGGGGGAAGCGGGCAAGAAGCTTTCTTT. The encoded protein is CASSQGGGSGQEAFF.

Only a few counts were recorded for this clone. The chain combines TRBV9 with TRBJ2-2, with D perhaps matching TRBD1 (8 bases). CDR1 SGDLS and CDR2 YYNGEE come from the germline V gene. This CDR3 comprises 16 residues. Trimming removed 3 bases from V and 4 bases from J, with 16 bases in between. The CDR3 here is CASSAQGGVGTGELFF. Written as DNA, the CDR3 is TGTGCCAGCAGCGCACAGGGGGGGGTTGGCACCGGGGAGCTGTTTTTT. Full variable domain (remainder filled in from reference TRBV9 and TRBJ2-2): DSGVTQTPKHLITATGQRVTLRCSPRSGDLSVYWYQQSLDQGLQFLIQYYNGEERAKGNILERFSAQQFPDLHSELNLSSLELGDSALYFCASSAQGGVGTGELFFGEGSRLTVL.

The chain combines TRBV5-4 with TRBJ2-3; 9 bases match TRBD2. V was pared by 4 bases and J by 9 bases, with 3 bases of the junction left unmatched. CDR3 length equals 12 residues. The germline V gene encodes CDR1 SGHNT and CDR2 YYREEE (reference sequence). The CDR3 coding sequence is TGTGCCAGCAGCCCTAGCGGGGTGACGCAGTATTTT. Its translation is CASSPSGVTQYF. Drawing the rest from reference TRBV5-4 and TRBJ2-3, the complete variable domain is ETGVTQSPTHLIKTRGQQVTLRCSSQSGHNTVSWYQQALGQGPQFIFQYYREEENGRGNFPPRFSGLQFPNYSSELNVNALELDDSALYLCASSPSGVTQYFGPGTRLTVL.

A few counts support this clone. The CDR3: CASSPPGTSGGGSGELFF. CDR3 nucleotides: TGTGCCAGCAGCCCCCCAGGGACTAGCGGGGGGGGTTCCGGGGAGCTGTTTTTT. The V and J genes are TRBV5-4 and TRBJ2-2, with 16 bases that match TRBD2. CDR1 and CDR2 from the germline V gene are SGHNT and YYREEE (reference sequence). This CDR3 is built from 18 residues. V lost 4 bases to trimming and J lost 6 bases; unmatched junction nucleotides: 9.

The chain uses TRBV2 and TRBJ1-2; TRBD1 matches 9 bases. CDR1 is SNHLY, CDR2 FYNNEI, per germline. There are 15 residues in the CDR3. Trimming at V came to 5 bases and at J to 5 bases, leaving 9 bases not matched to a gene. CDR3 residues: CASSSTGGQLYGYTF. The CDR3, as DNA: TGTGCCAGCAGTTCTACAGGGGGCCAGTTATATGGCTACACCTTC.

The chain combines TRBV19 with TRBJ2-3; no definite D call. Trimming took 6 bases from V and 2 from J, leaving 12 bases between them. Per germline, CDR1 LNHDA and CDR2 SQIVND (reference sequence). The CDR3 loop spans 14 amino acids. Here the CDR3 reads CASRNPADTDTQYF. The DNA for the CDR3 is TGTGCCAGTAGGAACCCTGCGGACACAGATACGCAGTATTTT.

The V gene is TRBV7-9, the J gene TRBJ2-7, with a tentative D call TRBD1 (6 bases). CDR1 and CDR2 (germline): SEHNR, FQNEAQ (reference sequence). The CDR3 spans 12 residues. Trimming cost V 5 bases and J 10 bases, with 15 bases left between them. The CDR3 DNA is TGTGCCAGCAGCGACAGTTACAGGGTACAGTACTTC. Translating gives CASSDSYRVQYF.

This chain connects TRBV2 to TRBJ2-2, with a possible D match to TRBD2 (7 bases). Germline V gene data show CDR1 as SNHLY and CDR2 as FYNNEI. This CDR3 spans 15 amino acids. Trimming took off 4 bases at V and 4 bases at J, with 13 bases between the two ends. CDR3 residues: CASSGGGGPTGELFF. The CDR3 region has the DNA TGTGCCAGCAGTGGGGGCGGGGGCCCCACCGGGGAGCTGTTTTTT.

The gene calls are TRBV5-6 and TRBJ2-3; maybe TRBD2 (6 bases). The CDR3 consists of 15 residues. Deletions cut 1 base from V and 2 bases from J, with 11 bases between. Per the germline V gene, CDR1 is SGHDT and CDR2 is YYEEEE. This CDR3 reads CASSLYVDYTDTQYF. The CDR3 DNA reads as TGTGCCAGCAGCTTGTATGTGGACTACACAGATACGCAGTATTTT.

The chain uses TRBV4-1 and TRBJ1-4; 7 bases map to TRBD1. Unmatched junction bases numbered 13, after V lost 5 bases and J lost 7 bases. This CDR3 has 16 residues. CDR1 and CDR2 from the germline V gene are MGHRA and YSYEKL. CDR3 sequence (DNA): TGCGCCAGCAGCGGAGACCAGGGGGGGTTCCGTGAAAAACTGTTTTTT. Translated: CASSGDQGGFREKLFF.

V usage is TRBV9 and J usage is TRBJ1-1, with no clear D. V lost 4 bases and J lost 3, with 13 bases in between. Germline V gene sequence: CDR1 SGDLS, CDR2 YYNGEE. The CDR3 length is 14 residues. The chain's CDR3 is CASSPNSGDTEAFF. The DNA of the CDR3 is TGTGCCAGCAGCCCCAACAGCGGTGACACTGAAGCTTTCTTT.

The rearrangement links TRBV28 to TRBJ2-7, with TRBD2 matching 7 bases. Germline V CDR1 and CDR2: MDHEN, SYDVKM. The CDR3 runs 13 residues. J gave up 4 bases and V 6 bases, and 6 bases lay outside the gene matches. The CDR3 here is CASRGGMSYEQYF. As DNA, the CDR3 is TGTGCCAGCAGGGGGGGGATGTCGTACGAGCAGTACTTC.

The chain has TRBV6-1 and TRBJ2-1; D tentatively fits TRBD1 or TRBD2 (5 bases each). The CDR3 contains 13 residues. Germline loops: CDR1 MNHNS, CDR2 SASEGT. Trimming removed 7 bases at V and 6 bases at J, with 13 bases between. CDR3 DNA: TGTGCCAGCATTGGGACGGGGTTCAATGAGCAGTTCTTC. Translating it yields CASIGTGFNEQFF.

This chain joins TRBV7-2 and TRBJ1-1; unclear D gene. Germline lookup yields CDR1 SGHTA and CDR2 FQGNSA. The CDR3 is 14 residues long. V was shortened by 3 bases and J by 0 bases, with 8 bases between the two germline ends. The CDR3 protein is CASSFPYMNTEAFF. CDR3 nucleotides: TGTGCCAGCAGCTTTCCGTACATGAACACTGAAGCTTTCTTT.

The chain uses TRBV30 and TRBJ2-5; D uncertain. CDR1 GTSNPN and CDR2 SVGIG come from the germline V gene (reference sequence). The CDR3 loop spans 14 amino acids. The V end lost 3 bases, the J end lost 1 base, and 12 bases lay between the germline ends. CDR3 in DNA: TGTGCCTGGAGATGGAGCGACCTCCAAGAGACCCAGTACTTC. Encoded protein: CAWRWSDLQETQYF. Together with reference TRBV30 and TRBJ2-5, the CDR3 gives the full variable domain: SQTIHQWPATLVQPVGSPLSLECTVEGTSNPNLYWYRQAAGRGLQLLFYSVGIGQISSEVPQNLSASRPQDRQFILSSKKLLLSDSGFYLCAWRWSDLQETQYFGPGTRLLVL.

To note about this clone: This sample also contains other DNA sequences that code for the same CDR3. This rearrangement joins TRBV28 to TRBJ1-4; 7 nucleotides align to TRBD1. The CDR3 covers 15 residues. Trimming removed 3 bases from V and 7 bases from J; junction bases left unmatched: 8. The germline CDR1 and CDR2 sequences are MDHEN and SYDVKM. This CDR3 reads CASSFEGGRVEKLFF. In DNA form, the CDR3 reads TGTGCCAGCAGTTTTGAAGGGGGCAGGGTTGAAAAACTGTTTTTT.

This chain links TRBV11-3 with TRBJ2-1; TRBD2 agrees at 9 bases. The CDR3 is 14 amino acids. In germline, CDR1 is SGHNT, CDR2 YENEEA. The J segment lost 7 bases and the V segment lost 5 bases, leaving 6 bases of the junction unmatched. As DNA, the CDR3 is TGTGCCAGCAGCCTGCGGGGGGGCCTTAATGAGCAGTTCTTC. It yields the protein CASSLRGGLNEQFF.

V and J are TRBV11-2 and TRBJ2-7; D gene uncertain. The CDR3 length is 13 residues. Germline V lookup: CDR1 SGHAT, CDR2 FQNNGV. Trimming removed 1 base from V and 4 bases from J, with 8 bases in between. Here the CDR3 reads CASSLVRQYEQYF. The CDR3 coding sequence is TGTGCCAGCAGCTTAGTTCGGCAGTACGAGCAGTACTTC. The full variable domain, rest sourced from reference TRBV11-2 and TRBJ2-7, is EAGVAQSPRYKIIEKRQSVAFWCNPISGHATLYWYQQILGQGPKLLIQFQNNGVVDDSQLPKDRFSAERLKGVDSTLKIQPAKLEDSAVYLCASSLVRQYEQYFGPGTRLTVT.

The chain couples TRBV18 to TRBJ1-1; 7 bases match TRBD1. J lost 5 bases, V lost 2 bases, and 8 bases had no gene match. The CDR3 has 15 residues. Per the germline V gene, CDR1 is KGHSH and CDR2 is LQKENI. The CDR3 DNA sequence: TGTGCCAGCTCACCATTTGGTCAGGGGGGGACTGAAGCTTTCTTT. Its translation: CASSPFGQGGTEAFF. Full variable domain (remainder filled in from reference TRBV18 and TRBJ1-1): NAGVMQNPRHLVRRRGQEARLRCSPMKGHSHVYWYRQLPEEGLKFMVYLQKENIIDESGMPKERFSAEFPKEGPSILRIQQVVRGDSAAYFCASSPFGQGGTEAFFGQGTRLTVV.

The chain employs TRBV19 and TRBJ2-1, with D perhaps TRBD1 (6 bases). This CDR3 comprises 13 residues. V was pared by 3 bases and J by 8 bases, with 11 bases between. The germline gives CDR1 LNHDA, CDR2 SQIVND (reference sequence). The CDR3 sequence: CASSIIRGDEQFF. CDR3 sequence (DNA): TGTGCCAGTAGTATCATCAGGGGTGATGAGCAGTTCTTC.